The table lists the clone carrying this TCR beta chain with a few counts. The source of the sample is a study of blood T cell repertoires in COVID-19. In the original processing: From reference gene primer amplification, estimates of nucleated cell counts were derived. Clones were read by immunoSEQ multiplex PCR, and TCRdb kept only the in-frame ones, dropping some. Clonal size and the V and J genes are those of that table, whereas D and trimming came from the DNA. The sample has about 82,000 clones, around 81% seen once. The CDR3 consists of 13 residues. Per the germline V gene, CDR1 is LNHDA and CDR2 is SQIVND (reference sequence). The V end lost 5 bases, the J end lost 7 bases, and 12 bases lay between the germline ends.

This receptor was taken from a man aged 80 or over with active or convalescent COVID-19. J is TRBJ1-5 and V is TRBV19; D possibly corresponds to TRBD1 (5 bases). The material sequenced was peripheral blood. The CDR3 DNA is TGTGCCAGTAGTTATGGAGGGGCCCAGCCCCAGCATTTT. It is translated as CASSYGGAQPQHF.